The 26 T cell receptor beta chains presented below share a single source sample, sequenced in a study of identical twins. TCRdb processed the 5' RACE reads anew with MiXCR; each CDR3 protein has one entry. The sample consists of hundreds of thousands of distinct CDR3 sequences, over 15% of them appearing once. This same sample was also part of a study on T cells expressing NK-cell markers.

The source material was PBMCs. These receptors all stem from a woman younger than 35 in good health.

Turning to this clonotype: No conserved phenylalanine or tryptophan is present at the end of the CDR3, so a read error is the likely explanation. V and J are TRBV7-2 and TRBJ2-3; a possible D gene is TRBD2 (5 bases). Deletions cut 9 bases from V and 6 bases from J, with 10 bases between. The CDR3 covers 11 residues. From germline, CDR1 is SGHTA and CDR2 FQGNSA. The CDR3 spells CASGEWDTQYL. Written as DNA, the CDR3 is TGTGCCAGTGGGGAGTGGGATACGCAGTATTTA.

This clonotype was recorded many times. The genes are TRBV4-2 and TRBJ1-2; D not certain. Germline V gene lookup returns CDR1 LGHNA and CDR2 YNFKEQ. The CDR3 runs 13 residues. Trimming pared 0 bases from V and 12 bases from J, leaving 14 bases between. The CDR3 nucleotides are TGTGCCAGCAGCCAAGAGATCGGCTTCGGGGACACCTTC. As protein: CASSQEIGFGDTF.

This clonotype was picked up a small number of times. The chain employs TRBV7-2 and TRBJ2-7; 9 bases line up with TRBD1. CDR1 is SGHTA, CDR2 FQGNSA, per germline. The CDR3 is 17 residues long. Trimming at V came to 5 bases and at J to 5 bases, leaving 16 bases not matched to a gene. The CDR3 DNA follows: TGTGCCAGCAGCCTCTCTCCCCCGGGGACAGGGTCCCACGAGCAGTACTTC. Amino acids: CASSLSPPGTGSHEQYF.

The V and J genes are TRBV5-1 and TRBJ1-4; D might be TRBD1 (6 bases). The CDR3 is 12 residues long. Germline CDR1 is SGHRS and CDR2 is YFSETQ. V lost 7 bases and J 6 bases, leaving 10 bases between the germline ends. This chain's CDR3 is CASRGAYEKLFF. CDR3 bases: TGCGCCAGCCGGGGGGCTTATGAAAAACTGTTTTTT. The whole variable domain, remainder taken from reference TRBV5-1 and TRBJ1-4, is KAGVTQTPRYLIKTRGQQVTLSCSPISGHRSVSWYQQTPGQGLQFLFEYFSETQRNKGNFPGRFSGRQFSNSRSEMNVSTLELGDSALYLCASRGAYEKLFFGSGTQLSVL.

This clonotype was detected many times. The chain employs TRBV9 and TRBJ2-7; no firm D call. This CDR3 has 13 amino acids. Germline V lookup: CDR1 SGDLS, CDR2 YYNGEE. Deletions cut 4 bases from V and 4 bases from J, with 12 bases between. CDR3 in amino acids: CASSPLLGYEQYF. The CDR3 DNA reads TGTGCCAGCAGCCCACTTTTGGGGTACGAGCAGTACTTC.

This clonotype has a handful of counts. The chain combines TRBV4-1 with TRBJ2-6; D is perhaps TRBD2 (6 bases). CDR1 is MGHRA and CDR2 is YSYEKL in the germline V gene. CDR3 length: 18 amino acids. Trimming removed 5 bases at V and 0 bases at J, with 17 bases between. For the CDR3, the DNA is TGCGCCAGCAGCTTCGGGACTTTCCAAAGCTCTGGGGCCAACGTCCTGACTTTC. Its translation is CASSFGTFQSSGANVLTF.

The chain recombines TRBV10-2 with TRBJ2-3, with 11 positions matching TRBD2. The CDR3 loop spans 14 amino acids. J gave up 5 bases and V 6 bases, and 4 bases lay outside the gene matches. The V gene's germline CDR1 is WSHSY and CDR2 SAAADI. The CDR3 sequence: CASSISGREDTQYF. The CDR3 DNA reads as TGCGCCAGCAGCATTAGCGGGAGGGAAGATACGCAGTATTTT.

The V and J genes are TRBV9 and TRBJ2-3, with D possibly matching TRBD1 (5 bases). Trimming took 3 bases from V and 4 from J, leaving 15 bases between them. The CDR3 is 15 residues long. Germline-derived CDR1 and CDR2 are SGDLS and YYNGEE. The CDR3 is CASSEGAFTADTQYF. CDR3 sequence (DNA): TGTGCCAGCAGCGAAGGGGCCTTTACTGCAGATACGCAGTATTTT.

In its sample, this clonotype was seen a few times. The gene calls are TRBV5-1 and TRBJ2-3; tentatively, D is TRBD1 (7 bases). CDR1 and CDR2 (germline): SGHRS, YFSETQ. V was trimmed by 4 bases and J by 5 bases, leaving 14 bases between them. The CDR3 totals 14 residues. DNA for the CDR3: TGCGCCAGCAGCGACGTCCAGGGGGGAGATACGCAGTATTTT. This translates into CASSDVQGGDTQYF.

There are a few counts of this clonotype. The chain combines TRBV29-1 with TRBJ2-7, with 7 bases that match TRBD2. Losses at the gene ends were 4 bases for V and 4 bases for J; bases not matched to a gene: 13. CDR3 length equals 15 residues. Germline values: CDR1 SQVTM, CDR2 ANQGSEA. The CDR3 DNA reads TGCAGCGTTGCGGGGGGACCTCAGACTGGGTACGAGCAGTACTTC. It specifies CSVAGGPQTGYEQYF.

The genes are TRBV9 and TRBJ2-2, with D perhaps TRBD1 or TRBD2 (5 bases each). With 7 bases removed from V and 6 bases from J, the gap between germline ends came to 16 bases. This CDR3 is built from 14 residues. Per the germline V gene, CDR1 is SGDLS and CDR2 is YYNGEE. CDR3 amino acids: CASSASSGPGELFF. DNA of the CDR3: TGTGCCAGCTCCGCGTCCTCGGGGCCCGGGGAGCTGTTTTTT.

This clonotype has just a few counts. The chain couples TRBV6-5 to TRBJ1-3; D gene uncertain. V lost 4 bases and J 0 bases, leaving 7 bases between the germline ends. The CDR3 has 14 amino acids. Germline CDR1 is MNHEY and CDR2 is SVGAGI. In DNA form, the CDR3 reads TGTGCCAGCAGTTTCGGTATCTCTGGAAACACCATATATTTT. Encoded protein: CASSFGISGNTIYF.

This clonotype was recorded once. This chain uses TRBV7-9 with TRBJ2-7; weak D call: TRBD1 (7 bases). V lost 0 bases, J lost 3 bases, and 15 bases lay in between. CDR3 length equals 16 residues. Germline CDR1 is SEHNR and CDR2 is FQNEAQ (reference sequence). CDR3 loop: CASSLAGRGADYEQYF. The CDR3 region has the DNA TGTGCCAGCAGCTTAGCGGGCAGGGGGGCTGACTACGAGCAGTACTTC.

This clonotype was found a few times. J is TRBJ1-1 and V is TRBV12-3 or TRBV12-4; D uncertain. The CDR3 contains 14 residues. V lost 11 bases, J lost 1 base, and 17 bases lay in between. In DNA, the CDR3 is TGTGCCGCCGGAGGGATCCGGGGGAACACTGAAGCTTTCTTT. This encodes CAAGGIRGNTEAFF.

This CDR3 reads CASSAYRVGNSPLHF. DNA for the CDR3: TGTGCCAGCAGCGCTTACAGGGTCGGGAATTCACCCCTCCACTTT. The J gene is TRBJ1-6, the V gene TRBV21-1; the listed D gene, TRBD1, was not tested against the DNA. TRBV21-1 is a recognized pseudogene. The CDR3 totals 15 residues.

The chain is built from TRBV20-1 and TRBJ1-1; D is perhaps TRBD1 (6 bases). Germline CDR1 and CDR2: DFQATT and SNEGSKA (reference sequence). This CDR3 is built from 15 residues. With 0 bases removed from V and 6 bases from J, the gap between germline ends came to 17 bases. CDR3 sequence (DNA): TGCAGTGCTAGAGACCTGCGGCAGGGGTGGGCTGAAGCTTTCTTT. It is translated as CSARDLRQGWAEAFF.

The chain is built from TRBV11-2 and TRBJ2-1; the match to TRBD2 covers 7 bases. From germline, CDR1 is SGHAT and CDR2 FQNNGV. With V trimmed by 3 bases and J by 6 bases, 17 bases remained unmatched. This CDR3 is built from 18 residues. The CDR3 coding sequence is TGTGCCAGCAGCTTCCGGGGGACGGGAGGAGGTGTAAGCAATGAGCAGTTCTTC. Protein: CASSFRGTGGGVSNEQFF.

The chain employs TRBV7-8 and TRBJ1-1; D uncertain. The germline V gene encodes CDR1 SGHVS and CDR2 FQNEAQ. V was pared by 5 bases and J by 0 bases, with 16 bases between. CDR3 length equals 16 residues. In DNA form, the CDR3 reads TGTGCCAGCAGCACCAATAAGCAGACACTGAACACTGAAGCTTTCTTT. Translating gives CASSTNKQTLNTEAFF.

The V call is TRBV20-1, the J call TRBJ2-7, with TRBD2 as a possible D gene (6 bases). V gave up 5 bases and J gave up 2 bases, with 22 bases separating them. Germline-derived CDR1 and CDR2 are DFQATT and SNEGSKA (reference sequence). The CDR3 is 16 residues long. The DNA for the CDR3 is TGCAGTGCTCCCACCCCTCTTGGTAGCGGAGCCTACGAGCAGTACTTC. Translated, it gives CSAPTPLGSGAYEQYF.

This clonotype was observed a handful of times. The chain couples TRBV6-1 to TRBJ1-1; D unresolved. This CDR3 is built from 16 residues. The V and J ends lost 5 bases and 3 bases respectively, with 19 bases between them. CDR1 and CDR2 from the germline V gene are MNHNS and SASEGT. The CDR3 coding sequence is TGTGCCAGCAGTCCCGCAAGAGGAACCAAGGACACTGAAGCTTTCTTT. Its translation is CASSPARGTKDTEAFF.

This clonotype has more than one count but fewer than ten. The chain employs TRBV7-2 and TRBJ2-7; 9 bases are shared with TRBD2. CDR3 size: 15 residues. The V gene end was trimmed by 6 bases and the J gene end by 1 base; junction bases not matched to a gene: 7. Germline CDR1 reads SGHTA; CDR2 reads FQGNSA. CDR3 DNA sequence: TGTGCCAGCAGGCCTATAGCGGGAGCTTCCTACGAGCAGTACTTC. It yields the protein CASRPIAGASYEQYF.

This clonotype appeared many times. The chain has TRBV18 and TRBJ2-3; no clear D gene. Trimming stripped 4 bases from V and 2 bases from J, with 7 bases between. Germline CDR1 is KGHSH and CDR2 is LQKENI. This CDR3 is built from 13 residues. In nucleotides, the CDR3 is TGTGCCAGCTCACGTTACAACACAGATACGCAGTATTTT. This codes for CASSRYNTDTQYF.

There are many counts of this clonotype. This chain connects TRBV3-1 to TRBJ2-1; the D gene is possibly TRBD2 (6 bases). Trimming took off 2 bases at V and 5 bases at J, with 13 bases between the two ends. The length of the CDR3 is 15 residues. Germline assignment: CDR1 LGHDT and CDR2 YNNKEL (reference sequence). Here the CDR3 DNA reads TGTGCCAGCAGCCAAACCGGGACTCTCCACAATGAGCAGTTCTTC. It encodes CASSQTGTLHNEQFF.

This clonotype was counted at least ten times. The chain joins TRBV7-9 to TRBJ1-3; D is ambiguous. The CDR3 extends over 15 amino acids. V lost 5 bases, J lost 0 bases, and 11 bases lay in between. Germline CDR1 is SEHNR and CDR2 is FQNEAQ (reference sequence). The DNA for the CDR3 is TGTGCCAGCAGCCTCCCTTCCTCCTCTGGAAACACCATATATTTT. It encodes CASSLPSSSGNTIYF.

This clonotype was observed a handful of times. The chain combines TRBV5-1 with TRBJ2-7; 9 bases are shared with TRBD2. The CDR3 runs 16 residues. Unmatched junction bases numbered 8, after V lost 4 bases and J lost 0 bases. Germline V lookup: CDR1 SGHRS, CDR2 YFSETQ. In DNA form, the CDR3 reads TGCGCCAGCAGCCTCGATAGACTAGCGGTCTCCTACGAGCAGTACTTC. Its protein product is CASSLDRLAVSYEQYF.

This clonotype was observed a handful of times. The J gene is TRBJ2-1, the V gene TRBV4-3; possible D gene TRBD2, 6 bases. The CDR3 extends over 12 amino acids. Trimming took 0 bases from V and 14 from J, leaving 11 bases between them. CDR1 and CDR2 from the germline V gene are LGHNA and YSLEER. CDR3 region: CASSQEGGDEFF. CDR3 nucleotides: TGCGCCAGCAGCCAAGAGGGGGGAGATGAGTTCTTC.